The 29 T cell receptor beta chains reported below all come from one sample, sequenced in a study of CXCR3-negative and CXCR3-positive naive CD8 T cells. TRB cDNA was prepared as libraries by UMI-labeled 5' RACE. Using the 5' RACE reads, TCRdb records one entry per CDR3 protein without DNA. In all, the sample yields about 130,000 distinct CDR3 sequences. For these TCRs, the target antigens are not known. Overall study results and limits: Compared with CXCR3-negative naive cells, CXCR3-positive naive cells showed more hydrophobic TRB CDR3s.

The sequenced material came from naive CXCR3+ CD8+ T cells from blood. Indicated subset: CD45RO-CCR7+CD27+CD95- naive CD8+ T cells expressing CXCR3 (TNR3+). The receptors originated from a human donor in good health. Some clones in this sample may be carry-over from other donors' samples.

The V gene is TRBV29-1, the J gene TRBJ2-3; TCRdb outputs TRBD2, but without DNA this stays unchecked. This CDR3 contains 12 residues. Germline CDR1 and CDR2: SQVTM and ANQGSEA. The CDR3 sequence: CSSGGWTDTQYF.

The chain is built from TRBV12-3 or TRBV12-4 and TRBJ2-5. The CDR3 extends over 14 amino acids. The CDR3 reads CASSLALVSETQYF.

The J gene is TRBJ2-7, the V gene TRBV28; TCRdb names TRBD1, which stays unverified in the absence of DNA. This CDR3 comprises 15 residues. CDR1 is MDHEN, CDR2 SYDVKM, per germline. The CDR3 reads CASSLSYGGSYEQYF.

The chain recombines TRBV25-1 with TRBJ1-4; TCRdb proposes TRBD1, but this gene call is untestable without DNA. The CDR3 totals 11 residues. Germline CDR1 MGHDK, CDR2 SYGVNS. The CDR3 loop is CASSPFRDLFF.

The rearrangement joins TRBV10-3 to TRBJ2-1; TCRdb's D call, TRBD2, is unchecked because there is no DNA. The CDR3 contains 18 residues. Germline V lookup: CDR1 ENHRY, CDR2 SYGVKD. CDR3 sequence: CAISESMTSGTSYNEQFF.

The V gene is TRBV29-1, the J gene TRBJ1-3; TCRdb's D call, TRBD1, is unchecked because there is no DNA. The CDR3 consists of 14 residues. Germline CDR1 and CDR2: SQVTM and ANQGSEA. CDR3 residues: CSVDEGLPGNTIYF.

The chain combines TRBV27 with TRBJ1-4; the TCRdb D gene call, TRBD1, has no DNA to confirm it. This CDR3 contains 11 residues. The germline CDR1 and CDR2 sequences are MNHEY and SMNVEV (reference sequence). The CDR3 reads CASVGGGKLFF.

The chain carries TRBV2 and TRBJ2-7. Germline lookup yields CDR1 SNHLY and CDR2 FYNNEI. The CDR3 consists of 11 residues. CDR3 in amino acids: CASREDYEQYF.

CDR3 protein: CASSFPDILNRQLAGAASGELFF. The chain has TRBV28 and TRBJ2-2; without DNA, the TCRdb call of TRBD2 cannot be checked. Germline CDR1 reads MDHEN; CDR2 reads SYDVKM. The CDR3 extends over 23 amino acids.

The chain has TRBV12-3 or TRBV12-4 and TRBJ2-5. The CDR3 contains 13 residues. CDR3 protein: CASTEGHQETQYF.

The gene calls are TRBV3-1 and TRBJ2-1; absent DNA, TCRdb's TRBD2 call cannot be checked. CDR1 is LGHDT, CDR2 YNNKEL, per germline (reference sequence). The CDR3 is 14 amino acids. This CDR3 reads CASSQILADNEQFF.

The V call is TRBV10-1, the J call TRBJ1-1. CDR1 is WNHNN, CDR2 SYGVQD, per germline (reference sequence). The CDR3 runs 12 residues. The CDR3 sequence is CASSEQDTEAFF.

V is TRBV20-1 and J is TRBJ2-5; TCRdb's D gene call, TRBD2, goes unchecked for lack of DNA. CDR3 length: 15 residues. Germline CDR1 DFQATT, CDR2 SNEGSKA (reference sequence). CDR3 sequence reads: CSAGDYQLNKETQYF.

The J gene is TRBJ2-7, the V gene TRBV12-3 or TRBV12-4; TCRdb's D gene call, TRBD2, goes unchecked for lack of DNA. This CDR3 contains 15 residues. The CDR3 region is CASSSSGTAPGEQYF.

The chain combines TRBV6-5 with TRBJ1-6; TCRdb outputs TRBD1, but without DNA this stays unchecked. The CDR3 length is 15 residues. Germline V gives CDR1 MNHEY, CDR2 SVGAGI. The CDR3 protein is CASSWIRDGNSPLHF.

CDR3: CASSGTGYNEQFF. The chain has TRBV2 and TRBJ2-1; TCRdb names TRBD1, which stays unverified in the absence of DNA. Germline V gene lookup returns CDR1 SNHLY and CDR2 FYNNEI. This CDR3 contains 13 residues.

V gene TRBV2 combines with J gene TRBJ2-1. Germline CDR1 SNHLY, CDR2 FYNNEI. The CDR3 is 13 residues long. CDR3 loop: CASREHTGNEQFF.

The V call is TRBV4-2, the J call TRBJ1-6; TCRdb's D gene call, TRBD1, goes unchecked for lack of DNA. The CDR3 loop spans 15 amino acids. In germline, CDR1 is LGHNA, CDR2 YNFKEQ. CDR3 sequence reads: CASSQDRGASSPLHF.

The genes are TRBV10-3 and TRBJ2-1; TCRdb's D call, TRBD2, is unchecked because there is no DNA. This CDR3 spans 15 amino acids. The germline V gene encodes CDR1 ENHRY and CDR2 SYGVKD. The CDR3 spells CAISEASGGLNEQFF.

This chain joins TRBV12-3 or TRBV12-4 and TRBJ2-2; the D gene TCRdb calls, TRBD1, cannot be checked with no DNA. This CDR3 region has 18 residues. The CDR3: CASSSQEVGPVHTGELFF.

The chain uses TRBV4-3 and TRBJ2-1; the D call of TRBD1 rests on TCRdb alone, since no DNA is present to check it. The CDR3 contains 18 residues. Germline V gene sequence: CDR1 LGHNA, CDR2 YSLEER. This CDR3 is CASSQAEHDRGPKDEQFF.

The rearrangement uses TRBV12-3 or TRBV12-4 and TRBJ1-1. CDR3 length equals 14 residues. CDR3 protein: CATRPVGVNTEAFF.

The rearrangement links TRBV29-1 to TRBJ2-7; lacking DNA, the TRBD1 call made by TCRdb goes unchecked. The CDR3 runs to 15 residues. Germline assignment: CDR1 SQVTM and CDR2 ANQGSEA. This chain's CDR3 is CSVVFSGRETYEQYF.

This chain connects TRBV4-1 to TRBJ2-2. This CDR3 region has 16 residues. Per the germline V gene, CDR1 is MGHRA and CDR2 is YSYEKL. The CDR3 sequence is CASRRLTNSNTGELFF.

The CDR3 protein is CSVEGGGGRSTDTQYF. This chain connects TRBV29-1 to TRBJ2-3; the TRBD1 assignment by TCRdb is unverifiable without DNA. The CDR3 covers 16 residues. The germline V gene encodes CDR1 SQVTM and CDR2 ANQGSEA.

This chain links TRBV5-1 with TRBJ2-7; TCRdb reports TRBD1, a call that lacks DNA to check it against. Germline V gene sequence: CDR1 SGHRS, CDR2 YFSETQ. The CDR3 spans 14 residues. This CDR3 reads CASSEGTGDYEQYF. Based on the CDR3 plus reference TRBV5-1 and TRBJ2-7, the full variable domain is KAGVTQTPRYLIKTRGQQVTLSCSPISGHRSVSWYQQTPGQGLQFLFEYFSETQRNKGNFPGRFSGRQFSNSRSEMNVSTLELGDSALYLCASSEGTGDYEQYFGPGTRLTVT.

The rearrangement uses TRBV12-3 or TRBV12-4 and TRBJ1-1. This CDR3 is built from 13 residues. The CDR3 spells CASSFQWNTEAFF.

The CDR3 spells CASSPDSLLVNEQFF. The chain has TRBV12-3 or TRBV12-4 and TRBJ2-1; checking the TCRdb D call of TRBD2 is not possible without DNA. The CDR3 spans 15 residues.

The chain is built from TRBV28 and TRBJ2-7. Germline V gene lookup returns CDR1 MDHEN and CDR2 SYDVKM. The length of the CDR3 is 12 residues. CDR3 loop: CASSLFEYEQYF.